Following are 5 T cell receptor beta chains from one sample sequenced in a study of shared clonotypes between healthy human individuals. Sequenced by immunoSEQ multiplex PCR; TCRdb stores in-frame clones only, minus some. The sample holds about 2.4 million clones, around 94% seen once. The material sequenced was naive CD4+ T cells sorted from blood. Subset defined: CD45RA+ positively selected. The receptor source for this set is a man between 18 and 29 years old in good health.

CDR3 DNA sequence: TGTGCCAGTAGTTTAGGGCGGAACACTGAAGCTTTCTTT. Encoded protein: CASSLGRNTEAFF. This chain links TRBV19 with TRBJ1-1; D is unresolved. The V and J ends lost 5 bases and 1 base respectively, with 8 bases between them. This CDR3 has 13 amino acids. The germline V gene has CDR1 LNHDA and CDR2 SQIVND (reference sequence).

The chain combines TRBV4-3 with TRBJ2-7, with TRBD1 identical over 9 bases. Germline V gene data show CDR1 as LGHNA and CDR2 as YSLEER. V was pared by 0 bases and J by 3 bases, with 9 bases of the junction left unmatched. This CDR3 comprises 17 residues. DNA for the CDR3: TGCGCCAGCAGCCAAGAATCGGGACAGGGATCGCACTACGAGCAGTACTTC. This sequence encodes CASSQESGQGSHYEQYF.

CDR3 nucleotide sequence: TGTGCCAGCAACCTGGGGACAGGGGGCACACGGGGTGGCCAAGATACGCAGTATTTT. It encodes CASNLGTGGTRGGQDTQYF. This chain joins TRBV9 and TRBJ2-3, with 12 bases that match TRBD1. The CDR3 extends over 19 amino acids. CDR1 and CDR2 (germline): SGDLS, YYNGEE. Trimming removed 6 bases from V and 5 bases from J; junction bases left unmatched: 19.

Note on this clone: Other DNA sequences in the same sample also yield this CDR3. The V and J genes are TRBV6-1 and TRBJ1-1; 7 bases are a match to TRBD1. CDR3 length: 13 amino acids. Trimming cost V 5 bases and J 1 base; bases outside gene matches: 1. CDR1 is MNHNS, CDR2 SASEGT, per germline. CDR3 DNA sequence: TGTGCCAGCAGTCGGACAGGGAACACTGAAGCTTTCTTT. Encoded protein: CASSRTGNTEAFF.

The gene calls are TRBV9 and TRBJ2-3; 13 bases line up with TRBD2. Germline V CDR1 and CDR2: SGDLS, YYNGEE. The trim removed 0 bases at V and 8 bases at J, leaving 3 bases unmatched. The CDR3 covers 15 residues. CDR3 in amino acids: CASSVALAGGTTQYF. The CDR3 bases are TGTGCCAGCAGCGTAGCACTAGCGGGGGGGACTACGCAGTATTTT.